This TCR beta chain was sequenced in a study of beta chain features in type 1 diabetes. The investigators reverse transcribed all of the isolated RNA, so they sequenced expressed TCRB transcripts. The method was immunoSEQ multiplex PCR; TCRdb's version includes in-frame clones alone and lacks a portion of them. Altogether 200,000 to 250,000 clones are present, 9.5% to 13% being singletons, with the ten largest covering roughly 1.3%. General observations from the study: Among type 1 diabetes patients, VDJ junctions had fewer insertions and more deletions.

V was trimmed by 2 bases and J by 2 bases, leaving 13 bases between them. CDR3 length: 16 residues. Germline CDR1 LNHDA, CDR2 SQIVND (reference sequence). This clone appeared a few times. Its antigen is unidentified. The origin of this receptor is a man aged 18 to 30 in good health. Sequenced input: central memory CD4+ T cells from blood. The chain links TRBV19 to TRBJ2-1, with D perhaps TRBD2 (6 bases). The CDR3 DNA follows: TGTGCCAGTAGTATATCGCGCGGAGGGGCCTACAATGAGCAGTTCTTC. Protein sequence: CASSISRGGAYNEQFF.